This T cell receptor (beta chain) was documented in a study of blood T cell repertoires in COVID-19. Study-level information: Samples came from the United States, Italy and Spain, spanning acute and convalescent COVID-19. Nucleic acid was either cDNA or gDNA, and it came from T cells, B-cell-depleted T cells, or PBMCs.

One Seattle source followed patients from active infection through their disease course. V shed 7 bases and J 4 bases; nucleotides not matched to a gene: 6. CDR1 LNHDA and CDR2 SQIVND come from the germline V gene (reference sequence). The CDR3 consists of 14 residues. In the study's own analysis: Reference gene primer amplification in the assay estimated nucleated cell counts. Profiling relied on immunoSEQ multiplex PCR, and the TCRdb table lists in-frame clones only, not all of them. From that table come the V and J calls and clone size; the DNA was used to work out D and trimming. This sample yields 220,000 or so clones, of which approximately 90% are seen a single time; 0.8% to 1% belongs to the top ten.

The sequence was obtained from a man aged 60 to 75 with COVID-19, enrolled during active disease. The sample taken for sequencing was peripheral blood. V gene TRBV19 combines with J gene TRBJ1-2, with 10 bases identical to TRBD1. The CDR3 region has the DNA TGTGCCAGTATCAACCGGGACAGGGGCTATGGCTACACCTTC. This gives the protein CASINRDRGYGYTF.